The rows below give T cell receptor beta chains drawn from one sample of a study of cytomegalovirus exposure and HLA in healthy donors. Sequencing was performed with immunoSEQ multiplex PCR; in TCRdb, only in-frame clones are kept and a portion is missing. In the table there are 130,000 or so clones, roughly 78% of which are singletons. Sequencing was done on a sample of PBMCs. These receptors were obtained from a man younger than 35 in good health and CMV-seropositive. Each CDR3 is given with its conserved first and last residue. A D gene is named only where the DNA matches it firmly. Clone size appears in some rows only: once, few, many, or a class for an expanded clone.

CDR3 length: 15
D gene: TRBD2
V gene: TRBV6-6
clone size: once
J gene: TRBJ2-1
CDR3 protein: CASSTLAGGPNEQFF
CDR3 DNA: TGTGCCAGCAGTACACTAGCGGGAGGGCCTAATGAGCAGTTCTTC

CDR3 length: 20
D gene: TRBD2
V gene: TRBV4-1
clone size: -
J gene: TRBJ2-2
CDR3 protein: CASSQLRLAGVRFDTGELFF
CDR3 DNA: TGCGCCAGCAGCCAACTCCGACTAGCGGGAGTAAGGTTTGACACCGGGGAGCTGTTTTTT

CDR3 length: 14
D gene: TRBD1
V gene: TRBV27
clone size: once
J gene: TRBJ1-1
CDR3 protein: CATYRDRQNTEAFF
CDR3 DNA: TGTGCCACATATCGGGACAGACAAAACACTGAAGCTTTCTTT

CDR3 length: 16
D gene: -
V gene: TRBV29-1
clone size: -
J gene: TRBJ1-1
CDR3 protein: CSVVFWSTGGDTEAFF
CDR3 DNA: TGCAGCGTTGTTTTTTGGTCAACTGGCGGGGACACTGAAGCTTTCTTT

CDR3 length: 17
D gene: -
V gene: TRBV4-1
clone size: -
J gene: TRBJ2-7
CDR3 protein: CASSQDHQGTISYEQYF
CDR3 DNA: TGCGCCAGCAGCCAAGATCATCAGGGGACCATCTCCTACGAGCAGTACTTC

CDR3 length: 16
D gene: TRBD1
V gene: TRBV14
clone size: -
J gene: TRBJ1-1
CDR3 protein: CASSQDGDRVGTEAFF
CDR3 DNA: TGTGCCAGCAGCCAAGACGGTGACAGGGTGGGCACTGAAGCTTTCTTT

CDR3 length: 12
D gene: TRBD2
V gene: TRBV28
clone size: -
J gene: TRBJ2-7
CDR3 protein: CASSRGSYEQYF
CDR3 DNA: TGTGCCAGCAGTCGCGGGAGCTACGAGCAGTACTTC

CDR3 length: 17
D gene: -
V gene: TRBV5-1
clone size: -
J gene: TRBJ2-6
CDR3 protein: CASSSLGGFSGANVLTF
CDR3 DNA: TGCGCCAGCAGCTCGCTTGGCGGGTTCTCTGGGGCCAACGTCCTGACTTTC

CDR3 length: 13
D gene: TRBD2
V gene: TRBV30
clone size: once
J gene: TRBJ2-1
CDR3 protein: CAWSVSGSNEQFF
CDR3 DNA: TGTGCCTGGAGTGTAAGCGGGAGTAATGAGCAGTTCTTC

CDR3 length: 15
D gene: -
V gene: TRBV5-1
clone size: -
J gene: TRBJ2-3
CDR3 protein: CASSLEGGGTDTQYF
CDR3 DNA: TGCGCCAGCAGCTTGGAAGGGGGTGGCACAGATACGCAGTATTTT

CDR3 length: 15
D gene: TRBD2
V gene: TRBV2
clone size: once
J gene: TRBJ2-3
CDR3 protein: CASSPGLSVTDTQYF
CDR3 DNA: TGTGCCAGCAGTCCGGGACTATCGGTCACAGATACGCAGTATTTT

CDR3 length: 13
D gene: TRBD1
V gene: TRBV30
clone size: -
J gene: TRBJ2-7
CDR3 protein: CAWSGGQSYEQYF
CDR3 DNA: TGTGCCTGGAGTGGGGGACAGAGCTACGAGCAGTACTTC

CDR3 length: 14
D gene: -
V gene: TRBV5-1
clone size: -
J gene: TRBJ1-2
CDR3 protein: CASSSGTTNYGYTF
CDR3 DNA: TGCGCCAGCAGCTCCGGGACAACTAACTATGGCTACACCTTC

CDR3 length: 13
D gene: TRBD2
V gene: TRBV6-1
clone size: -
J gene: TRBJ2-1
CDR3 protein: CASSVGGRDEQFF
CDR3 DNA: TGTGCCAGCAGTGTAGGCGGGAGGGATGAGCAGTTCTTC

CDR3 length: 17
D gene: TRBD1
V gene: TRBV23-1
clone size: -
J gene: TRBJ2-5
CDR3 protein: CASSQLNDRGFGETQYF
CDR3 DNA: TGCGCCAGCAGTCAGCTTAATGACAGGGGGTTCGGTGAGACCCAGTACTTC

CDR3 length: 15
D gene: -
V gene: TRBV5-1
clone size: once
J gene: TRBJ2-3
CDR3 protein: CASSFSQTRTDTQYF
CDR3 DNA: TGCGCCAGCAGTTTTAGCCAAACTCGCACAGATACGCAGTATTTT

CDR3 length: 15
D gene: TRBD1
V gene: TRBV4-1
clone size: -
J gene: TRBJ2-7
CDR3 protein: CASSQGRTGEYEQYF
CDR3 DNA: TGCGCCAGCAGCCAAGGCAGGACAGGGGAGTACGAGCAGTACTTC

CDR3 length: 14
D gene: TRBD1
V gene: TRBV10-2
clone size: -
J gene: TRBJ1-1
CDR3 protein: CASSERQGDTEAFF
CDR3 DNA: TGCGCCAGCAGTGAGAGACAGGGGGACACTGAAGCTTTCTTT

CDR3 length: 15
D gene: TRBD1
V gene: TRBV11-2
clone size: -
J gene: TRBJ2-1
CDR3 protein: CASSDGTGVGNEQFF
CDR3 DNA: TGTGCCAGTTCGGATGGAACAGGGGTAGGGAATGAGCAGTTCTTC

CDR3 length: 14
D gene: -
V gene: TRBV27
clone size: once
J gene: TRBJ1-5
CDR3 protein: CASSSTATNQPQHF
CDR3 DNA: TGTGCCAGCAGTTCGACAGCTACCAATCAGCCCCAGCATTTT

CDR3 length: 14
D gene: TRBD1
V gene: TRBV4-1
clone size: -
J gene: TRBJ2-7
CDR3 protein: CASSLTGQGHEQYF
CDR3 DNA: TGCGCCAGCAGCCTTACCGGACAGGGCCACGAGCAGTACTTC

CDR3 length: 18
D gene: TRBD1
V gene: TRBV9
clone size: -
J gene: TRBJ2-6
CDR3 protein: CASSIDRGTLSGANVLTF
CDR3 DNA: TGTGCCAGCAGCATAGACAGGGGAACTCTCTCTGGGGCCAACGTCCTGACTTTC

CDR3 length: 11
D gene: -
V gene: TRBV12-5
clone size: -
J gene: TRBJ2-1
CDR3 protein: CASGLDFGQFF
CDR3 DNA: TGTGCTAGTGGTTTAGACTTCGGGCAGTTCTTC

CDR3 length: 11
D gene: -
V gene: TRBV5-8
clone size: once
J gene: TRBJ1-1
CDR3 protein: CASRLGAIAFF
CDR3 DNA: TGTGCCAGCAGATTGGGCGCAATAGCTTTCTTT

CDR3 length: 15
D gene: -
V gene: TRBV7-3
clone size: -
J gene: TRBJ2-2
CDR3 protein: CASSLSPVNTGELFF
CDR3 DNA: TGTGCCAGCAGCTTAAGCCCGGTGAACACCGGGGAGCTGTTTTTT

CDR3 length: 12
D gene: -
V gene: TRBV5-4
clone size: -
J gene: TRBJ1-1
CDR3 protein: CASTTGNTEAFF
CDR3 DNA: TGTGCCAGCACGACGGGGAACACTGAAGCTTTCTTT